Below, 21 T cell receptor beta chains from the same sample are listed, as sequenced in a study of blood T cell repertoires in COVID-19. Assay used: immunoSEQ multiplex PCR; TCRdb lists only in-frame clones, some missing. The sample lists 150,000 to 200,000 clones, 90% seen once, with 15% to 20% in the top ten. Sequencing used peripheral blood. Receptors were obtained from a man aged 55 to 70 with active or convalescent COVID-19.

This clone was counted a few times. The chain uses TRBV4-2 and TRBJ2-2; 9 nucleotides align to TRBD2. The V gene end was trimmed by 0 bases and the J gene end by 6 bases; junction bases not matched to a gene: 14. Per germline, CDR1 LGHNA and CDR2 YNFKEQ. The CDR3 has 19 residues. The CDR3 nucleotides read TGTGCCAGCAGCCAAGATCCCGGCCTAGGGGCGGGAGGGCCCGGGGAGCTGTTTTTT. It translates to CASSQDPGLGAGGPGELFF.

The chain carries TRBV7-9 and TRBJ1-2, with D possibly matching TRBD1 (5 bases). The CDR3 totals 13 residues. Trimming left V 5 bases short and J 7 bases short, with 14 bases between. Germline V gene sequence: CDR1 SEHNR, CDR2 FQNEAQ (reference sequence). The CDR3 bases are TGTGCCAGCAGCCCCGGTGGGGGAGGTGGCTACACCTTC. Translating it yields CASSPGGGGGYTF.

As for this clone: Other DNA sequences in the sample encode the same CDR3. CDR3 region: CASSQVRDSPLHF. The CDR3 bases are TGTGCCAGCAGCCAAGTCAGGGATTCACCCCTCCACTTT. The rearrangement uses TRBV3-1 (or the pseudogene TRBV3-2) and TRBJ1-6, with a weak D call TRBD1 (5 bases). Germline V gene lookup returns CDR1 LGHDT and CDR2 YNNKEL (reference sequence). The CDR3 length is 13 residues. The ends were cut back, 1 base at V and 8 bases at J, with 6 bases in the middle.

The rearrangement links TRBV14 to TRBJ2-5; 9 nucleotides agree with TRBD1. The ends lost 4 bases at V and 2 bases at J; junction bases unmatched: 5. Germline V gene lookup returns CDR1 SGHDN and CDR2 FVKESK. This CDR3 is 15 amino acids long. The CDR3 loop reads CASSRGTGRQETQYF. For the CDR3, the DNA is TGTGCCAGCAGCCGCGGGACAGGGAGGCAAGAGACCCAGTACTTC.

The genes are TRBV29-1 and TRBJ1-4; 9 positions match TRBD1. The CDR3 spans 16 residues. The germline CDR1 and CDR2 sequences are SQVTM and ANQGSEA. Losses at the gene ends were 7 bases for V and 8 bases for J; bases not matched to a gene: 17. DNA of the CDR3: TGCAGCGCCATGGACAGGGGATCGGGGCTTAGCGAAAAACTGTTTTTT. Its translation: CSAMDRGSGLSEKLFF.

V is TRBV25-1 and J is TRBJ1-2; a possible D gene is TRBD1 (5 bases). V dropped 3 bases and J dropped 0 bases, with 8 bases sitting between them. The CDR3 length is 14 residues. The germline gives CDR1 MGHDK, CDR2 SYGVNS. The CDR3 loop is CASSDGGANYGYTF. The CDR3 coding sequence is TGTGCCAGCAGTGACGGGGGTGCTAACTATGGCTACACCTTC.

Written as DNA, the CDR3 is TGTGCCAGCAGCTATACAGGGGGCACTGAAGCTTTCTTT. Translating gives CASSYTGGTEAFF. The J gene is TRBJ1-1, the V gene TRBV7-9; 8 bases agree with TRBD1. Trimming removed 4 bases from V and 4 bases from J; junction bases left unmatched: 2. The CDR3 has 13 residues. The germline V gene has CDR1 SEHNR and CDR2 FQNEAQ (reference sequence).

The chain combines TRBV28 with TRBJ2-1; D remains unclear. The ends were cut back, 1 base at V and 2 bases at J, with 9 bases in the middle. Germline values: CDR1 MDHEN, CDR2 SYDVKM. The CDR3 sequence is 15 residues long. This CDR3 reads CASSLLVAPYNEQFF. CDR3 nucleotides: TGTGCCAGCAGTTTATTGGTGGCCCCCTACAATGAGCAGTTCTTC.

The chain employs TRBV10-2 and TRBJ2-7; 7 bases agree with TRBD1. Germline assignment: CDR1 WSHSY and CDR2 SAAADI. Trimming removed 6 bases from V and 0 bases from J; junction bases left unmatched: 11. This CDR3 has 16 amino acids. Written as DNA, the CDR3 is TGCGCCAGCAGACCCTCTTGGACAGGTACCTCCTACGAGCAGTACTTC. As protein: CASRPSWTGTSYEQYF.

DNA of the CDR3: TGTGCCAGCAGCGTCCAGGGTATCTATGGCTACACCTTC. Translating it yields CASSVQGIYGYTF. The V call is TRBV9, the J call TRBJ1-2; a weak D match, TRBD1 (5 bases). There are 13 residues in the CDR3. CDR1 is SGDLS and CDR2 is YYNGEE in the germline V gene. V lost 2 bases and J lost 4, with 9 bases in between.

The chain recombines TRBV19 with TRBJ1-6; tentatively, D is TRBD1 (6 bases). This CDR3 comprises 15 residues. Looked up from germline, CDR1 is LNHDA and CDR2 is SQIVND (reference sequence). The V and J ends lost 6 bases and 13 bases respectively, with 22 bases between them. The CDR3 protein is CASSNRWDNKVPLHF. CDR3 coding DNA: TGTGCCAGTAGCAACCGTTGGGACAACAAAGTGCCCCTCCACTTT.

V is TRBV3-1 (or the pseudogene TRBV3-2) and J is TRBJ2-1; possible D gene TRBD2, 6 bases. The germline CDR1 and CDR2 sequences are LGHDT and YNNKEL (reference sequence). V was clipped by 0 bases and J by 12 bases, with 9 bases between them. The CDR3 is 12 residues long. CDR3 in amino acids: CASSQDLGGQFF. CDR3 nucleotide sequence: TGTGCCAGCAGCCAAGATCTGGGAGGGCAGTTCTTC.

As for this clone: The identical CDR3 is also encoded by other nucleotide sequences in the sample. The chain combines TRBV11-3 with TRBJ1-1; D is unclear. Germline V gene data show CDR1 as SGHNT and CDR2 as YENEEA. The CDR3 contains 14 residues. The ends were cut back, 2 bases at V and 0 bases at J, with 7 bases in the middle. For the CDR3, the DNA is TGTGCCAGCAGCTTAACGGGATTGAACACTGAAGCTTTCTTT. Encoded protein: CASSLTGLNTEAFF.

The chain recombines TRBV4-2 with TRBJ1-2; 7 positions agree with TRBD1. Germline CDR1 reads LGHNA; CDR2 reads YNFKEQ. Unmatched junction bases numbered 8, after V lost 0 bases and J lost 4 bases. This CDR3 has 16 amino acids. This CDR3 reads CASSQDFGTATYGYTF. CDR3 nucleotides: TGTGCCAGCAGCCAAGATTTCGGGACAGCCACCTATGGCTACACCTTC.

The V and J genes are TRBV18 and TRBJ1-1; D unresolved. CDR1 is KGHSH and CDR2 is LQKENI in the germline V gene. CDR3 length equals 14 residues. V was clipped by 6 bases and J by 0 bases, with 11 bases between them. The CDR3 nucleotides are TGTGCCAGCTCTCTTGCGATGTTGAACACTGAAGCTTTCTTT. Translated, it gives CASSLAMLNTEAFF.

The CDR3 region is CASSLAPSGGSNEQFF. The CDR3 DNA reads as TGTGCCAGCAGCTTGGCCCCTAGCGGGGGGAGCAATGAGCAGTTCTTC. This sequence joins TRBV5-5 and TRBJ2-1, with 11 bases that match TRBD2. The CDR3 covers 16 residues. Germline CDR1 reads SGHKS; CDR2 reads YYEKEE (reference sequence). V shed 0 bases, J shed 6 bases, and the junction held 5 bases outside the gene matches. Based on the CDR3 plus reference TRBV5-5 and TRBJ2-1, the full variable domain is DAGVTQSPTHLIKTRGQQVTLRCSPISGHKSVSWYQQVLGQGPQFIFQYYEKEERGRGNFPDRFSARQFPNYSSELNVNALLLGDSALYLCASSLAPSGGSNEQFFGPGTRLTVL.

This chain links TRBV5-4 with TRBJ1-2; 10 bases line up with TRBD1. Germline CDR1 is SGHNT and CDR2 is YYREEE (reference sequence). The CDR3 extends over 16 amino acids. V shed 0 bases and J 6 bases; nucleotides not matched to a gene: 8. The CDR3 bases are TGTGCCAGCAGCTTGGTACATCGGGACAGGGGACATGGCTACACCTTC. This gives the protein CASSLVHRDRGHGYTF.

CDR3 in DNA: TGTGCCAGCTCACGAGCGGACAGTATCTCTAGCTCCTATAATTCACCCCTCCACTTT. Its translation: CASSRADSISSSYNSPLHF. The V gene is TRBV18, the J gene TRBJ1-6, with D possibly being TRBD1 (6 bases). The CDR3 extends over 19 amino acids. V was pared by 4 bases and J by 0 bases, with 19 bases between. The germline V gene has CDR1 KGHSH and CDR2 LQKENI. The full variable domain, in which reference TRBV18 and TRBJ1-6 provide the parts outside the CDR3, is NAGVMQNPRHLVRRRGQEARLRCSPMKGHSHVYWYRQLPEEGLKFMVYLQKENIIDESGMPKERFSAEFPKEGPSILRIQQVVRGDSAAYFCASSRADSISSSYNSPLHFGNGTRLTVT.

The chain couples TRBV7-9 to TRBJ1-3; 7 bases agree with TRBD1. This CDR3 region has 17 residues. Germline V gene data show CDR1 as SEHNR and CDR2 as FQNEAQ (reference sequence). V was pared by 3 bases and J by 0 bases, with 8 bases of the junction left unmatched. CDR3 coding DNA: TGTGCCAGCAGCTTCCACAGGGGCCCTAGCTCTGGAAACACCATATATTTT. Amino acids: CASSFHRGPSSGNTIYF.

V is TRBV2 and J is TRBJ2-3; weak D call: TRBD2 (5 bases). V lost 2 bases and J 0 bases, leaving 12 bases between the germline ends. Per germline, CDR1 SNHLY and CDR2 FYNNEI. The CDR3 contains 16 residues. In nucleotides, the CDR3 is TGTGCCAGCAGTGAATTGAGGAGGTCTAGCACAGATACGCAGTATTTT. Protein: CASSELRRSSTDTQYF. Drawing the rest from reference TRBV2 and TRBJ2-3, the complete variable domain is EPEVTQTPSHQVTQMGQEVILRCVPISNHLYFYWYRQILGQKVEFLVSFYNNEISEKSEIFDDQFSVERPDGSNFTLKIRSTKLEDSAMYFCASSELRRSSTDTQYFGPGTRLTVL.

The chain recombines TRBV11-2 with TRBJ2-1; 9 bases line up with TRBD1. The CDR3 is 16 amino acids. Germline V gene sequence: CDR1 SGHAT, CDR2 FQNNGV. With V trimmed by 1 base and J by 4 bases, 5 bases remained unmatched. CDR3 sequence: CASSLGSGTGYNEQFF. The CDR3 nucleotides read TGTGCCAGCAGCTTAGGTTCCGGGACAGGGTACAATGAGCAGTTCTTC.